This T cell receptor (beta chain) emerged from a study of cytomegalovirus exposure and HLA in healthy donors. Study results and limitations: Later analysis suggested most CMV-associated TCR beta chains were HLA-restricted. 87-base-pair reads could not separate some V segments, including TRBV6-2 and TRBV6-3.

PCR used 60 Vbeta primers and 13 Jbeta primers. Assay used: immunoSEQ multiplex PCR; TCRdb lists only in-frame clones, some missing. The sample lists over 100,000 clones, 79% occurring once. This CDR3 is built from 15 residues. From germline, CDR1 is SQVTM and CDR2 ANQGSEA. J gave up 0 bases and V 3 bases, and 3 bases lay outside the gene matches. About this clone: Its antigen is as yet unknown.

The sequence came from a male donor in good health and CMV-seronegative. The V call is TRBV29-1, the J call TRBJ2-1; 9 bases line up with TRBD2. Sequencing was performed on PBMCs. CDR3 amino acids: CSVEGGGASYNEQFF. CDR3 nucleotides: TGCAGCGTTGAGGGCGGGGGGGCCTCCTACAATGAGCAGTTCTTC.